What follows are 31 T cell receptor beta chains derived from one specimen sequenced in a study of blood T cell repertoires in COVID-19 (dated by TCRdb to the early 2020s). The protocol used for the library was the immunoSEQ multiplex PCR assay. TCRdb stores this immuneACCESS table with in-frame sequences only. Part of the clones is absent; in the studies checked, under half of the shortfall reflects unresolved V genes, and no reason is known for the rest. This sample has approximately 260,000 clones in its table, and around 83% of those were observed once. Clones ranked in the top ten supply around 9.9% of the sample. The sequenced sample consisted of peripheral blood. These receptors all stem from a woman older than 75 with acute or convalescent COVID-19.

The V and J genes are TRBV5-1 and TRBJ2-3, with 10 bases aligning to TRBD2. In germline, CDR1 is SGHRS, CDR2 YFSETQ. The CDR3 extends over 16 amino acids. J was trimmed by 2 bases and V by 2 bases; bases with no gene match: 5. The CDR3 nucleotides are TGCGCCAGCAGCTTCTTAGCGGGGGGTTCCACAGATACGCAGTATTTT. Its translation: CASSFLAGGSTDTQYF.

This clone was recorded once. The rearrangement joins TRBV5-1 to TRBJ2-1, with D perhaps matching TRBD1 (5 bases). V gave up 1 base and J gave up 1 base, with 15 bases separating them. Germline values: CDR1 SGHRS, CDR2 YFSETQ. The CDR3 is 17 residues long. CDR3 coding DNA: TGCGCCAGCAGCTTGAGATTAGGGGTTGGGTCCTACAATGAGCAGTTCTTC. It specifies CASSLRLGVGSYNEQFF. Based on the CDR3 plus reference TRBV5-1 and TRBJ2-1, the full variable domain is KAGVTQTPRYLIKTRGQQVTLSCSPISGHRSVSWYQQTPGQGLQFLFEYFSETQRNKGNFPGRFSGRQFSNSRSEMNVSTLELGDSALYLCASSLRLGVGSYNEQFFGPGTRLTVL.

This chain uses TRBV18 with TRBJ1-1, with a tentative D call TRBD1 (5 bases). Germline loops: CDR1 KGHSH, CDR2 LQKENI. Trimming stripped 6 bases from V and 3 bases from J, with 20 bases between. The CDR3 extends over 16 amino acids. Here the CDR3 reads CASSPYGGGLDTEAFF. Written as DNA, the CDR3 is TGTGCCAGCTCGCCGTACGGGGGTGGATTGGACACTGAAGCTTTCTTT.

The rearrangement links TRBV6-5 to TRBJ2-3; weak D call: TRBD1 (5 bases). Deletions cut 7 bases from V and 2 bases from J, with 16 bases between. CDR3 length: 15 amino acids. The germline gives CDR1 MNHEY, CDR2 SVGAGI. CDR3 sequence: CASNALDSNTDTQYF. For the CDR3, the DNA is TGTGCCAGCAACGCCTTAGACAGTAACACAGATACGCAGTATTTT.

V gene TRBV4-2 combines with J gene TRBJ1-5; D is ambiguous. Germline V gives CDR1 LGHNA, CDR2 YNFKEQ. The CDR3 length is 17 residues. V lost 0 bases, J lost 0 bases, and 12 bases lay in between. The chain's CDR3 is CASSQDPSIYSNQPQHF. The CDR3 nucleotides are TGTGCCAGCAGCCAAGATCCCTCCATCTATAGCAATCAGCCCCAGCATTTT.

The chain has TRBV14 and TRBJ1-2; 9 bases match TRBD1. CDR1 SGHDN and CDR2 FVKESK come from the germline V gene. V lost 2 bases, J lost 4 bases, and 2 bases stayed unmatched. The CDR3 contains 14 residues. CDR3 sequence: CASSQLDRGYGYTF. DNA of the CDR3: TGTGCCAGCAGCCAATTGGACAGGGGCTATGGCTACACCTTC.

The chain has TRBV7-8 and TRBJ1-1; 8 nucleotides agree with TRBD1. Germline V gene sequence: CDR1 SGHVS, CDR2 FQNEAQ. V lost 4 bases and J lost 0; bases outside the gene matches: 4. The CDR3 covers 15 residues. The CDR3 sequence is CASSSLDRVNTEAFF. CDR3 in DNA: TGTGCCAGCAGCTCCTTGGACAGGGTGAACACTGAAGCTTTCTTT.

The J gene is TRBJ1-5, the V gene TRBV2; 7 bases align to TRBD1. The CDR3 consists of 15 residues. V was clipped by 9 bases and J by 0 bases; unmatched bases: 8. From germline, CDR1 is SNHLY and CDR2 FYNNEI. The CDR3 DNA sequence: TGTGCCAGTAGACAGGGAGAGAATAGCAATCAGCCCCAGCATTTT. Its translation is CASRQGENSNQPQHF.

The CDR3 DNA is TGTGCCAGCAGCCCAGGGGGGTACCAAGAGACCCAGTACTTC. This gives the protein CASSPGGYQETQYF. This chain links TRBV4-2 with TRBJ2-5; weak D call: TRBD1 (7 bases). The CDR3 is made up of 14 amino acids. V was pared by 4 bases and J by 0 bases, with 9 bases between. Germline V gives CDR1 LGHNA, CDR2 YNFKEQ.

V gene TRBV2 combines with J gene TRBJ1-3; unclear D gene. Trimming pared 5 bases from V and 4 bases from J, leaving 6 bases between. CDR1 and CDR2 (germline): SNHLY, FYNNEI. The CDR3 extends over 12 amino acids. The CDR3 DNA sequence: TGTGCCAGCAGTTTAGTCGGAAACACCATATATTTT. This translates into CASSLVGNTIYF. Together with reference TRBV2 and TRBJ1-3, the CDR3 gives the full variable domain: EPEVTQTPSHQVTQMGQEVILRCVPISNHLYFYWYRQILGQKVEFLVSFYNNEISEKSEIFDDQFSVERPDGSNFTLKIRSTKLEDSAMYFCASSLVGNTIYFGEGSWLTVV.

The chain has TRBV4-2 and TRBJ2-3, with 15 bases that match TRBD2. This CDR3 spans 16 amino acids. Unmatched junction bases numbered 3, after V lost 4 bases and J lost 4 bases. Germline V gene lookup returns CDR1 LGHNA and CDR2 YNFKEQ. Here the CDR3 DNA reads TGTGCCAGCAGCCTCGGGACTAGCGGGGGGTCAGATACGCAGTATTTT. The encoded protein is CASSLGTSGGSDTQYF.

This rearrangement joins TRBV19 to TRBJ1-5; 7 bases line up with TRBD1. Germline values: CDR1 LNHDA, CDR2 SQIVND (reference sequence). The V and J ends lost 7 bases and 1 base, in that order; junction bases with no gene match: 13. The CDR3 has 17 residues. CDR3 protein: CASMATRQGISNQPQHF. The CDR3 DNA is TGTGCCAGTATGGCTACCAGACAGGGTATAAGCAATCAGCCCCAGCATTTT.

The chain uses TRBV30 and TRBJ1-2; perhaps TRBD1 as D (6 bases). The CDR3 is 14 amino acids. V lost 0 bases, J lost 8 bases, and 16 bases lay in between. CDR1 and CDR2 (germline): GTSNPN, SVGIG (reference sequence). The CDR3 coding sequence is TGTGCCTGGAGTGTAATTATGGGGGCCGGAGGCTACACCTTC. Its protein product is CAWSVIMGAGGYTF.

This clone was recorded only once. V usage is TRBV19 and J usage is TRBJ1-6; D possibly corresponds to TRBD1 (6 bases). Trimming removed 9 bases from V and 3 bases from J, with 18 bases in between. The CDR3 totals 16 residues. In germline, CDR1 is LNHDA, CDR2 SQIVND (reference sequence). The CDR3, as DNA: TGTGCCAGCGCAGATACAGGGAGCTTCTATAATTCACCCCTCCACTTT. It is translated as CASADTGSFYNSPLHF.

This chain uses TRBV30 with TRBJ1-5, with TRBD1 matching 7 bases. CDR3 length: 14 residues. Germline V gene data show CDR1 as GTSNPN and CDR2 as SVGIG (reference sequence). V lost 2 bases and J lost 4; bases outside the gene matches: 5. For the CDR3, the DNA is TGTGCCTGGAGTACAGGGGCCTCTAATCAGCCCCAGCATTTT. Translating gives CAWSTGASNQPQHF. The full variable domain, with the rest looked up from reference TRBV30 and TRBJ1-5, is SQTIHQWPATLVQPVGSPLSLECTVEGTSNPNLYWYRQAAGRGLQLLFYSVGIGQISSEVPQNLSASRPQDRQFILSSKKLLLSDSGFYLCAWSTGASNQPQHFGDGTRLSIL.

The V and J genes are TRBV5-1 and TRBJ2-7; D might be TRBD2 (6 bases). There are 17 residues in the CDR3. CDR1 SGHRS and CDR2 YFSETQ come from the germline V gene. V was shortened by 0 bases and J by 2 bases, with 18 bases between the two germline ends. In DNA, the CDR3 is TGCGCCAGCAGCTTGGTGGCAAGGCGGGGAACAGCCTACGAGCAGTACTTC. It codes for CASSLVARRGTAYEQYF.

The sample holds one count of this clone. The chain recombines TRBV18 with TRBJ2-1, with D tentatively TRBD1 (5 bases). This CDR3 spans 14 amino acids. From germline, CDR1 is KGHSH and CDR2 LQKENI. Trimming removed 0 bases from V and 7 bases from J, with 10 bases in between. CDR3 DNA sequence: TGTGCCAGCTCACCACCGGGGCTGGGGAATGAGCAGTTCTTC. Translating gives CASSPPGLGNEQFF.

This clone was observed once. This chain links TRBV7-9 with TRBJ2-3, with 8 bases matching TRBD2. The germline gives CDR1 SEHNR, CDR2 FQNEAQ (reference sequence). V gave up 5 bases and J gave up 3 bases; unmatched junction bases: 10. The CDR3 runs to 16 residues. The CDR3: CASSASRSGETDTQYF. The CDR3, as DNA: TGTGCCAGCAGCGCTAGTCGTAGCGGGGAGACAGATACGCAGTATTTT.

This clone has just a few counts. The chain links TRBV30 to TRBJ1-2; 11 bases line up with TRBD1. Germline lookup yields CDR1 GTSNPN and CDR2 SVGIG (reference sequence). The CDR3 is made up of 15 amino acids. V trimming: 0 bases; J trimming: 6 bases; junction bases outside the gene matches: 6. CDR3: CAWSVRRTGGDGYTF. CDR3 sequence (DNA): TGTGCCTGGAGTGTACGAAGGACAGGGGGCGATGGCTACACCTTC.

This chain links TRBV7-2 with TRBJ2-3; 9 bases agree with TRBD2. The CDR3 has 17 residues. Germline CDR1 SGHTA, CDR2 FQGNSA. V trimming: 2 bases; J trimming: 0 bases; junction bases outside the gene matches: 6. CDR3 amino acids: CASSLYGGGASTDTQYF. As DNA, the CDR3 is TGTGCCAGCAGCTTATATGGCGGGGGGGCTAGCACAGATACGCAGTATTTT.

This sequence joins TRBV19 and TRBJ2-1; D is unresolved. V was clipped by 9 bases and J by 6 bases, with 15 bases between them. This CDR3 is 13 amino acids long. Germline V gene sequence: CDR1 LNHDA, CDR2 SQIVND (reference sequence). The CDR3 here is CARIDSSGNEQFF. DNA of the CDR3: TGTGCCAGGATCGACTCGTCTGGCAATGAGCAGTTCTTC. The complete variable domain, with remaining parts taken from reference TRBV19 and TRBJ2-1, reads DGGITQSPKYLFRKEGQNVTLSCEQNLNHDAMYWYRQDPGQGLRLIYYSQIVNDFQKGDIAEGYSVSREKKESFPLTVTSAQKNPTAFYLCARIDSSGNEQFFGPGTRLTVL.

The V and J genes are TRBV30 and TRBJ2-7, with 8 bases matching TRBD2. The CDR3 loop spans 13 amino acids. Germline trimming cut 3 bases from V and 5 bases from J; bases unmatched to any gene: 6. Germline V gene sequence: CDR1 GTSNPN, CDR2 SVGIG (reference sequence). This CDR3 reads CAWSPRGGDEQYF. As DNA, the CDR3 is TGTGCCTGGAGCCCACGGGGGGGAGACGAGCAGTACTTC.

J is TRBJ1-6 and V is TRBV4-1, with D perhaps TRBD1 (5 bases). Trimming stripped 2 bases from V and 7 bases from J, with 15 bases between. CDR3 size: 16 residues. The germline V gene encodes CDR1 MGHRA and CDR2 YSYEKL. The CDR3 loop reads CASSQRTGEGNSPLHF. As DNA, the CDR3 is TGCGCCAGCAGCCAACGAACGGGGGAGGGGAATTCACCCCTCCACTTT.

The chain combines TRBV11-3 with TRBJ1-1; maybe TRBD1 (5 bases). The CDR3 is 13 residues long. Germline assignment: CDR1 SGHNT and CDR2 YENEEA. The V end lost 5 bases, the J end lost 3 bases, and 10 bases lay between the germline ends. In DNA form, the CDR3 reads TGTGCCAGCAGCCTAAGGGGCTACACTGAAGCTTTCTTT. This sequence encodes CASSLRGYTEAFF. Based on the CDR3 plus reference TRBV11-3 and TRBJ1-1, the full variable domain is EAGVVQSPRYKIIEKKQPVAFWCNPISGHNTLYWYLQNLGQGPELLIRYENEEAVDDSQLPKDRFSAERLKGVDSTLKIQPAELGDSAVYLCASSLRGYTEAFFGQGTRLTVV.

This chain links TRBV4-2 with TRBJ1-4; D possibly corresponds to TRBD1 (6 bases). V was shortened by 3 bases and J by 3 bases, with 8 bases between the two germline ends. The CDR3 is 14 residues long. Germline-derived CDR1 and CDR2 are LGHNA and YNFKEQ. This CDR3 reads CASSQDSANEKLFF. Here the CDR3 DNA reads TGTGCCAGCAGCCAGGACAGTGCTAATGAAAAACTGTTTTTT.

This clone came up a few times. Other DNA variants within this sample encode the same CDR3. V is TRBV28 and J is TRBJ1-2; tentatively, D is TRBD1 (5 bases). Germline V gene data show CDR1 as MDHEN and CDR2 as SYDVKM. The V end was cut by 5 bases, the J end by 4 bases, with 5 bases between. This CDR3 comprises 11 residues. The CDR3 bases are TGTGCCAGCAGTCAGGGCTATGGCTACACCTTC. Translating gives CASSQGYGYTF.

This clone was seen a handful of times. The V gene is TRBV7-2, the J gene TRBJ2-3, with D possibly TRBD2 on 6 matching bases. The V and J ends lost 7 bases and 7 bases respectively, with 18 bases between them. Germline-derived CDR1 and CDR2 are SGHTA and FQGNSA. The CDR3 extends over 14 amino acids. The CDR3 spells CASTPGEARYTQYF. The DNA of the CDR3 is TGTGCCAGCACCCCCGGGGAGGCCCGGTATACGCAGTATTTT.

The rearrangement links TRBV4-2 to TRBJ1-3; possibly TRBD1 for D (5 bases). The CDR3 length is 15 residues. With 2 bases removed from V and 1 base from J, the gap between germline ends came to 9 bases. Per the germline V gene, CDR1 is LGHNA and CDR2 is YNFKEQ. Written as DNA, the CDR3 is TGTGCCAGCAGCCAACCCCGGGGGTCTGGAAACACCATATATTTT. This sequence encodes CASSQPRGSGNTIYF.

CDR3 in amino acids: CASSPHPGFQGYTF. The CDR3 bases are TGTGCCAGCAGTCCCCACCCAGGGTTTCAGGGCTACACCTTC. This chain links TRBV27 with TRBJ1-2, with a weak D call TRBD1 (5 bases). CDR1 MNHEY and CDR2 SMNVEV come from the germline V gene (reference sequence). The CDR3 runs 14 residues. Trimming cost V 5 bases and J 8 bases, with 18 bases left between them.

About this clone itself: This sample includes further DNA sequences coding for the same CDR3. The chain carries TRBV12-3 or TRBV12-4 and TRBJ1-1; tentative D call: TRBD1 (5 bases). CDR3 size: 13 residues. The germline V and J ends were trimmed by 2 bases and 2 bases, with 6 bases remaining between them. The CDR3 spells CASSLRGNTEAFF. The CDR3 DNA reads as TGTGCCAGCAGTTTAAGGGGAAACACTGAAGCTTTCTTT.

V is TRBV9 and J is TRBJ2-2, with 7 bases fitting TRBD1. With V trimmed by 4 bases and J by 7 bases, 7 bases remained unmatched. The CDR3 covers 14 residues. Germline CDR1 reads SGDLS; CDR2 reads YYNGEE. The CDR3 loop reads CASSPDRVGGELFF. CDR3 DNA: TGTGCCAGCAGCCCCGACAGGGTCGGCGGGGAGCTGTTTTTT.